The entry below gives a single T cell receptor beta chain sequence along with its context. Its antigen is currently unknown. The data belong to a study of T cell responses to AZD1222 COVID-19 vaccine. This table comes from immunoSEQ multiplex PCR, and its TCRdb copy is limited to in-frame clones, with some not included. The sample lists about 150,000 clones, 92% seen once, with approximately 3.4% in the top ten. The CDR3 extends over 16 amino acids. The germline V gene has CDR1 MDHEN and CDR2 SYDVKM. Trimming took off 1 base at V and 3 bases at J, with 13 bases between the two ends. Regarding the study as a whole: Seropositive at baseline were only a handful of AZD1222 recipients.

The chain has TRBV28 and TRBJ1-5; D perhaps matches TRBD1 (5 bases). The origin of this receptor is an adult who received the AZD1222 COVID-19 vaccine. Here the sequenced sample was peripheral blood, taken 28 days after the second AZD1222 dose. The CDR3 nucleotides are TGTGCCAGCAGTTTATATTCTATGACAGACAATCAGCCCCAGCATTTT. Its translation is CASSLYSMTDNQPQHF.